The 23 T cell receptor beta chains given below trace back to one sample, sequenced in a study of blood T cell repertoires in COVID-19. The repertoire was sequenced with immunoSEQ multiplex PCR; TCRdb's copy has only in-frame clones and lacks some. The table records approximately 250,000 clones, more than 80% of them present only once. Source material: PBMCs or T cells enriched from blood (not recorded which). Source of these receptors: a woman between 25 and 40 years old with acute COVID-19.

J is TRBJ1-5 and V is TRBV4-2; 7 bases match TRBD1. Unmatched junction bases numbered 8, after V lost 6 bases and J lost 3 bases. Germline V gene lookup returns CDR1 LGHNA and CDR2 YNFKEQ. The CDR3 contains 15 residues. CDR3 bases: TGTGCCAGCAGGCCCGTCGACAGGGACAATCAGCCCCAGCATTTT. This encodes CASRPVDRDNQPQHF.

The chain joins TRBV5-4 to TRBJ2-3; 14 bases map to TRBD2. CDR3 length: 18 amino acids. Germline V lookup: CDR1 SGHNT, CDR2 YYREEE (reference sequence). Trimming cost V 4 bases and J 0 bases; bases outside gene matches: 7. The CDR3: CASSPTSGRVRSTDTQYF. CDR3 DNA: TGTGCCAGCAGCCCGACTAGCGGGAGGGTACGGAGCACAGATACGCAGTATTTT.

The V and J genes are TRBV29-1 and TRBJ2-3; D is perhaps TRBD1 (6 bases). This CDR3 is built from 22 residues. V lost 5 bases, J lost 4 bases, and 40 bases lay in between. Germline CDR1 and CDR2: SQVTM and ANQGSEA. The CDR3: CSVNRVKAEANNRDASPDTQYF. The CDR3 DNA reads as TGCAGCGTTAACAGGGTCAAGGCCGAAGCTAACAACCGGGACGCGTCGCCAGATACGCAGTATTTT.

The CDR3 DNA reads as TGTGCCAGCAGCCCATTACAGGGGAGCTCCTACGAGCAGTACTTC. As protein: CASSPLQGSSYEQYF. The V gene is TRBV14, the J gene TRBJ2-7; 7 bases are a match to TRBD1. Germline trimming cut 4 bases from V and 0 bases from J; bases unmatched to any gene: 6. Germline-derived CDR1 and CDR2 are SGHDN and FVKESK. The CDR3 sequence is 15 residues long.

The DNA of the CDR3 is TGTGCCAGTAGCTCCCGGGATCCCTCAAATGAAAAACTGTTTTTT. The encoded protein is CASSSRDPSNEKLFF. The genes are TRBV19 and TRBJ1-4, with D uncertain. CDR3 length: 15 residues. Looked up from germline, CDR1 is LNHDA and CDR2 is SQIVND (reference sequence). The V gene lost 6 bases and the J gene lost 5 bases, with 16 bases spanning the gap.

This chain connects TRBV7-9 to TRBJ2-7; 11 bases are shared with TRBD2. The J segment lost 2 bases and the V segment lost 4 bases, leaving 4 bases of the junction unmatched. CDR1 is SEHNR, CDR2 FQNEAQ, per germline (reference sequence). This CDR3 comprises 15 residues. The CDR3, as DNA: TGTGCCAGCAGCTCGGGACTAGCGGTCCCCTACGAGCAGTACTTC. Its protein product is CASSSGLAVPYEQYF.

The chain joins TRBV28 to TRBJ1-6; D ambiguous. Germline lookup yields CDR1 MDHEN and CDR2 SYDVKM. CDR3 size: 14 residues. V was clipped by 4 bases and J by 10 bases, with 14 bases between them. CDR3 bases: TGTGCCAGCAGTTCCCCAGAGGGTGAATCACCCCTCCACTTT. Translating gives CASSSPEGESPLHF.

The V call is TRBV7-5, the J call TRBJ2-6; the listed D gene, TRBD1, was not tested against the DNA. TRBV7-5 is labeled a pseudogene. This CDR3 has 16 residues. CDR3 in amino acids: CVRSWTGPPGANVLTF. The CDR3 DNA sequence: TGTGTCAGAAGCTGGACAGGGCCCCCAGGGGCCAACGTCCTGACTTTC.

This chain links TRBV10-3 with TRBJ2-7, with 11 positions matching TRBD1. CDR3 size: 14 residues. The V and J ends lost 6 bases and 4 bases, in that order; junction bases with no gene match: 5. CDR1 and CDR2 (germline): ENHRY, SYGVKD. The CDR3 DNA reads TGTGCCATCAGACCCGGGACAGGGGGTTACGAGCAGTACTTC. Amino acid sequence: CAIRPGTGGYEQYF.

The chain is built from TRBV7-4 and TRBJ2-5; 7 bases are a match to TRBD2. The V gene end was trimmed by 2 bases and the J gene end by 7 bases; junction bases not matched to a gene: 16. Germline CDR1 is SGHVT and CDR2 is SQSDAQ. The CDR3 is made up of 17 amino acids. The CDR3 reads CASSLTVLAVPRGTQYF. The DNA for the CDR3 is TGTGCCAGCAGCTTAACGGTTCTAGCGGTCCCTCGCGGGACCCAGTACTTC.

The chain couples TRBV7-9 to TRBJ2-5; D perhaps matches TRBD1 (6 bases). Germline CDR1 SEHNR, CDR2 FQNEAQ (reference sequence). V lost 1 base and J lost 5, with 14 bases in between. This CDR3 has 15 amino acids. CDR3 bases: TGTGCCAGCAGCTTAGGACAGGCCTCCGGGGAGACCCAGTACTTC. This encodes CASSLGQASGETQYF.

V and J are TRBV6-2 or TRBV6-3 and TRBJ1-5, with TRBD1 as a possible D gene (6 bases). The CDR3 sequence is 18 residues long. Trimming took 2 bases from V and 0 from J, leaving 17 bases between them. CDR1 is MNHEY, CDR2 SVGEGT, per germline. The CDR3 DNA reads as TGTGCCAGCAGTTACCGCCGAGGGACACCTAATAGCAATCAGCCCCAGCATTTT. The encoded protein is CASSYRRGTPNSNQPQHF.

This sequence joins TRBV29-1 and TRBJ1-3; tentative D call: TRBD1 (6 bases). Germline V lookup: CDR1 SQVTM, CDR2 ANQGSEA. The CDR3 sequence is 13 residues long. V lost 6 bases to trimming and J lost 0 bases, with 9 bases between them. The CDR3 bases are TGCAGCGTGTGGACAGACTCTGGAAACACCATATATTTT. Protein product: CSVWTDSGNTIYF.

The chain recombines TRBV2 with TRBJ2-2; possibly TRBD1 for D (6 bases). Looked up from germline, CDR1 is SNHLY and CDR2 is FYNNEI. This CDR3 spans 17 amino acids. Trimming cost V 4 bases and J 5 bases, with 20 bases left between them. This CDR3 reads CASSVGQGTARTGELFF. CDR3 DNA sequence: TGTGCCAGCAGTGTGGGGCAGGGGACGGCGCGGACCGGGGAGCTGTTTTTT.

V usage is TRBV4-1 and J usage is TRBJ2-7; 8 bases map to TRBD1. This CDR3 has 14 amino acids. Trimming at V came to 3 bases and at J to 2 bases, leaving 3 bases not matched to a gene. Germline V gene sequence: CDR1 MGHRA, CDR2 YSYEKL. The CDR3 loop is CASSQGQDTYEQYF. The CDR3 DNA follows: TGCGCCAGCAGCCAGGGACAGGATACCTACGAGCAGTACTTC.

V is TRBV19 and J is TRBJ1-5; D remains ambiguous. The V and J ends lost 5 bases and 7 bases respectively, with 12 bases between them. CDR1 is LNHDA and CDR2 is SQIVND in the germline V gene (reference sequence). This CDR3 region has 13 residues. The CDR3 is CASSYGDWQPQHF. CDR3 DNA: TGTGCCAGTAGTTACGGGGATTGGCAGCCCCAGCATTTT.

This chain joins TRBV6-6 and TRBJ1-6; 9 nucleotides align to TRBD1. The V gene end was trimmed by 6 bases and the J gene end by 6 bases; junction bases not matched to a gene: 3. Germline V gene lookup returns CDR1 MNHNY and CDR2 SVGAGI (reference sequence). The CDR3 has 14 residues. The DNA of the CDR3 is TGTGCCAGCAGGGACAGGGGAACTAATTCACCCCTCCACTTT. Protein sequence: CASRDRGTNSPLHF.

The J gene is TRBJ1-1, the V gene TRBV7-9; a possible D gene is TRBD1 (6 bases). V was cut by 5 bases and J by 0 bases, with 19 bases left in between. Germline-derived CDR1 and CDR2 are SEHNR and FQNEAQ (reference sequence). There are 17 residues in the CDR3. The CDR3 reads CASSPPGAHEMNTEAFF. CDR3 DNA: TGTGCCAGCAGCCCCCCAGGGGCTCATGAGATGAACACTGAAGCTTTCTTT.

V usage is TRBV6-5 and J usage is TRBJ2-1; 8 bases match TRBD1. Germline trimming cut 5 bases from V and 6 bases from J; bases unmatched to any gene: 9. CDR3 length: 15 amino acids. Per the germline V gene, CDR1 is MNHEY and CDR2 is SVGAGI. CDR3: CASSQGQDPVNEQFF. The CDR3 coding sequence is TGTGCCAGCAGTCAGGGACAGGACCCCGTCAATGAGCAGTTCTTC.

The rearrangement uses TRBV3-1 (or the pseudogene TRBV3-2) and TRBJ2-7; 8 nucleotides align to TRBD1. Germline values: CDR1 LGHDT, CDR2 YNNKEL (reference sequence). The CDR3 extends over 13 amino acids. J was trimmed by 3 bases and V by 6 bases; bases with no gene match: 4. For the CDR3, the DNA is TGTGCCAGCAGGAAACAGGGGGGCTACGAGCAGTACTTC. Translating it yields CASRKQGGYEQYF.

The chain employs TRBV28 and TRBJ1-5, with 10 bases matching TRBD1. V was clipped by 2 bases and J by 2 bases; unmatched bases: 0. Germline CDR1 and CDR2: MDHEN and SYDVKM. There are 15 residues in the CDR3. The CDR3 DNA sequence: TGTGCCAGCAGTTTAGGGACAGGGGGCAATCAGCCCCAGCATTTT. This translates into CASSLGTGGNQPQHF. Together with reference TRBV28 and TRBJ1-5, the CDR3 gives the full variable domain: DVKVTQSSRYLVKRTGEKVFLECVQDMDHENMFWYRQDPGLGLRLIYFSYDVKMKEKGDIPEGYSVSREKKERFSLILESASTNQTSMYLCASSLGTGGNQPQHFGDGTRLSIL.

V usage is TRBV5-1 and J usage is TRBJ2-5, with 9 positions matching TRBD2. Germline V lookup: CDR1 SGHRS, CDR2 YFSETQ. This CDR3 is built from 12 residues. Trimming took 5 bases from V and 4 from J; bases not matched to a gene: 0. The CDR3 region has the DNA TGCGCCAGCAGACTAGCGGGAGAGACCCAGTACTTC. Its translation: CASRLAGETQYF.

This clone is a singleton in its sample. The chain couples TRBV7-3 to TRBJ2-7; perhaps TRBD1 as D (5 bases). In germline, CDR1 is SGHTA, CDR2 FQGTGA. This CDR3 is built from 13 residues. Trimming removed 3 bases from V and 2 bases from J, with 8 bases in between. CDR3 amino acids: CASSFGRAYEQYF. The CDR3 bases are TGTGCCAGCAGCTTCGGCAGGGCCTACGAGCAGTACTTC.